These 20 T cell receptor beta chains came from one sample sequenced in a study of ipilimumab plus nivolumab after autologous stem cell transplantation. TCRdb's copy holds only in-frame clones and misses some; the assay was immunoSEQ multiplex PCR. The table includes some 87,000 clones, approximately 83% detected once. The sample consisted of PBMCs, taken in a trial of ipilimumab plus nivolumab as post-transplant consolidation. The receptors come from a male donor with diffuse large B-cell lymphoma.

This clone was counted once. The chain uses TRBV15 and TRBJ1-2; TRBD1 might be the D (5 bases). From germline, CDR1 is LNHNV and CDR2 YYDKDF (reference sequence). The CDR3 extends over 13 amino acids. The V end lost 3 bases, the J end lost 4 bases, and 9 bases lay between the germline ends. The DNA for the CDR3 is TGTGCCACCAGCAGCGACAGTTTCTATGGCTACACCTTC. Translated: CATSSDSFYGYTF.

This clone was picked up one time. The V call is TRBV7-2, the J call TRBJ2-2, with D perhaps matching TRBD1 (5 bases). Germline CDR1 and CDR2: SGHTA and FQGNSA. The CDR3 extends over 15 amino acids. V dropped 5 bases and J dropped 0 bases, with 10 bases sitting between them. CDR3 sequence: CASSRQSPNTGELFF. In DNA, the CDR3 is TGTGCCAGCAGCCGACAGAGTCCGAACACCGGGGAGCTGTTTTTT.

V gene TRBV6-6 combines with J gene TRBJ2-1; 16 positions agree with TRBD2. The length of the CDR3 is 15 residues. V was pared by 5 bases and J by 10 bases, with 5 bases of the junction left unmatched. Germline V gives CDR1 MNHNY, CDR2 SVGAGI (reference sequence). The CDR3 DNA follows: TGTGCCAGCAGTGCCGGGACTAGCGGGGGGGACGAGCAGTTCTTC. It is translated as CASSAGTSGGDEQFF.

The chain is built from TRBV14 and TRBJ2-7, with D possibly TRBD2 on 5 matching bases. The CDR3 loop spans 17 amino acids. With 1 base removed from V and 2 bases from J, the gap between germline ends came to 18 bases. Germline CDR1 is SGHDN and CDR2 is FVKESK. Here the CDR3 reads CASSQGPSRGLAYEQYF. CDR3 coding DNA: TGTGCCAGCAGCCAAGGCCCGTCTAGAGGGCTGGCCTACGAGCAGTACTTC.

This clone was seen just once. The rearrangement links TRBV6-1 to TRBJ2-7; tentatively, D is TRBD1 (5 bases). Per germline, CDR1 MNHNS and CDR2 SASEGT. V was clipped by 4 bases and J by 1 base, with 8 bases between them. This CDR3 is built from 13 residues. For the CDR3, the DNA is TGTGCCAGCAGTGTTGGGGCATCCTACGAGCAGTACTTC. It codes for CASSVGASYEQYF.

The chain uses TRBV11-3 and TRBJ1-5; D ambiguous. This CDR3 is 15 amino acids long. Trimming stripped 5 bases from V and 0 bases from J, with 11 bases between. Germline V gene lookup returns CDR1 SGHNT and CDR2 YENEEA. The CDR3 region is CASSPKDYSNQPQHF. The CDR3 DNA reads TGTGCCAGCAGCCCCAAGGATTATAGCAATCAGCCCCAGCATTTT. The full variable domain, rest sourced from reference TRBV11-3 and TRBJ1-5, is EAGVVQSPRYKIIEKKQPVAFWCNPISGHNTLYWYLQNLGQGPELLIRYENEEAVDDSQLPKDRFSAERLKGVDSTLKIQPAELGDSAVYLCASSPKDYSNQPQHFGDGTRLSIL.

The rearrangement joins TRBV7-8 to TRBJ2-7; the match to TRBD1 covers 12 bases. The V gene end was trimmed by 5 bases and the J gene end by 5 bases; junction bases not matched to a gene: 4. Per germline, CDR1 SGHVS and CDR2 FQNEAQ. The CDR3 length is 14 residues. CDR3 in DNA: TGTGCCAGCAGCCGCCGGGACAGGGGGCACGAGCAGTACTTC. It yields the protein CASSRRDRGHEQYF.

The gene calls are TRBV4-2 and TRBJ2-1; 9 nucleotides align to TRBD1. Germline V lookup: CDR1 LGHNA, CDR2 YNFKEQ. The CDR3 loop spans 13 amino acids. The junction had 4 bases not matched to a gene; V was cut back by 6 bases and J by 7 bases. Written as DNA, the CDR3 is TGTGCCAGCAGGACACAGGGGGCGAATGAGCAGTTCTTC. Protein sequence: CASRTQGANEQFF.

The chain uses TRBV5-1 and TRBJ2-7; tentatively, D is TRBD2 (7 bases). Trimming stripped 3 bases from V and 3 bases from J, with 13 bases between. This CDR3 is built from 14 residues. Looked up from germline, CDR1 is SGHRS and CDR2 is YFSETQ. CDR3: CASSSRGAVYEQYF. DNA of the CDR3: TGCGCCAGCAGCTCCCGGGGGGCGGTCTACGAGCAGTACTTC.

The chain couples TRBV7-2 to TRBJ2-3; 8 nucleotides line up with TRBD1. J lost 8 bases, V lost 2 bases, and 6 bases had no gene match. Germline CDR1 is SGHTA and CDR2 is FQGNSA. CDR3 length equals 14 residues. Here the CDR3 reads CASSLPNRGATQYF. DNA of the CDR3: TGTGCCAGCAGCTTACCTAACAGGGGGGCTACGCAGTATTTT.

The CDR3: CATSTGDTQYF. As DNA, the CDR3 is TGTGCCACCTCCACGGGAGATACGCAGTATTTT. This chain uses TRBV19 with TRBJ2-3; D is uncertain. Trimming took 10 bases from V and 5 from J, leaving 10 bases between them. The CDR3 is 11 residues long. From germline, CDR1 is LNHDA and CDR2 SQIVND (reference sequence).

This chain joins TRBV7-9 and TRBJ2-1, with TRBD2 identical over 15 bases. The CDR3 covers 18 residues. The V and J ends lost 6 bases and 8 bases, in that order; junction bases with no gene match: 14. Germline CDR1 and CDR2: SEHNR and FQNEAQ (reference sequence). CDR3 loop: CASSQPRTSGGAYYEQFF. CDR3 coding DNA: TGTGCCAGCAGTCAACCAAGGACTAGCGGGGGGGCGTACTATGAGCAGTTCTTC.

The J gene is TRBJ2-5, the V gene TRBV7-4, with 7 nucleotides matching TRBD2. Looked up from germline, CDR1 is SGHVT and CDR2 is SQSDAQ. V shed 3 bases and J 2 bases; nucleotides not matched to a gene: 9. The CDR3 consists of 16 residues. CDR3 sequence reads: CASSFHREDNQETQYF. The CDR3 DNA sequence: TGTGCCAGCAGCTTCCACCGGGAGGATAATCAAGAGACCCAGTACTTC.

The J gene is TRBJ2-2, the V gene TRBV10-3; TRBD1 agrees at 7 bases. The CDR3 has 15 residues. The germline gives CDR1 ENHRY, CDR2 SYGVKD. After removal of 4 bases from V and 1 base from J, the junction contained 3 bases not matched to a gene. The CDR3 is CAISGRQGNTGELFF. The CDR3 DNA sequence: TGTGCCATCAGTGGCCGACAGGGGAACACCGGGGAGCTGTTTTTT.

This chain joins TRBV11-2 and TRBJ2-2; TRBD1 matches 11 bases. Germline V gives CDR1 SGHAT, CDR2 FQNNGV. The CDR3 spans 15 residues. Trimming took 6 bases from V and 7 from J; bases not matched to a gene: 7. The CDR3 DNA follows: TGTGCCAGCAGACCGGGACAGGGGGGTAGCGGGGAGCTGTTTTTT. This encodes CASRPGQGGSGELFF.

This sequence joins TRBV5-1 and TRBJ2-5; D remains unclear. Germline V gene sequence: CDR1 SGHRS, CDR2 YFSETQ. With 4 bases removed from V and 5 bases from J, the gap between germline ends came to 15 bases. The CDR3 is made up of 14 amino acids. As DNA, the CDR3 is TGCGCCAGCAGCCGCAACGGACCAGAGGAGACCCAGTACTTC. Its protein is CASSRNGPEETQYF.

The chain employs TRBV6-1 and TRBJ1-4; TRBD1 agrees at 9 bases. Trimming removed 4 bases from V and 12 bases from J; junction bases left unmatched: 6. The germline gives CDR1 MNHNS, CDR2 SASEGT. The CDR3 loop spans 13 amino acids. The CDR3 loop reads CASSGRTGVELFF. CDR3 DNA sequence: TGTGCCAGCAGTGGAAGGACAGGGGTCGAACTGTTTTTT.

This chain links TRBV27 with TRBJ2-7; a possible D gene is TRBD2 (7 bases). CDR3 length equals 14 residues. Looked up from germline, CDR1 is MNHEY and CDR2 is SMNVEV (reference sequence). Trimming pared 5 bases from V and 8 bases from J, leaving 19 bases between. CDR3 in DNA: TGTGCCAGCAGTACCTTAAGGGGGGGGCTCAAGCAGTACTTC. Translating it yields CASSTLRGGLKQYF.

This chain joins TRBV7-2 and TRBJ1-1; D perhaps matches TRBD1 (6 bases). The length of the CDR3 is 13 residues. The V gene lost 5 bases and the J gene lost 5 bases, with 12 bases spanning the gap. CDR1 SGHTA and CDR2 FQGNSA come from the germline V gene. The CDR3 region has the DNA TGTGCCAGCAGCCAGGGGCGCCGAACTGAAGCTTTCTTT. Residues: CASSQGRRTEAFF.

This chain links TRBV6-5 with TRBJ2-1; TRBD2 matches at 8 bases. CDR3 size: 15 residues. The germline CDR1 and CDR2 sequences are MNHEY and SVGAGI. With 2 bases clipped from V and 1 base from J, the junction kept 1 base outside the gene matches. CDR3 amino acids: CASSYASGSYNEQFF. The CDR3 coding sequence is TGTGCCAGCAGTTACGCTAGCGGGTCCTACAATGAGCAGTTCTTC.